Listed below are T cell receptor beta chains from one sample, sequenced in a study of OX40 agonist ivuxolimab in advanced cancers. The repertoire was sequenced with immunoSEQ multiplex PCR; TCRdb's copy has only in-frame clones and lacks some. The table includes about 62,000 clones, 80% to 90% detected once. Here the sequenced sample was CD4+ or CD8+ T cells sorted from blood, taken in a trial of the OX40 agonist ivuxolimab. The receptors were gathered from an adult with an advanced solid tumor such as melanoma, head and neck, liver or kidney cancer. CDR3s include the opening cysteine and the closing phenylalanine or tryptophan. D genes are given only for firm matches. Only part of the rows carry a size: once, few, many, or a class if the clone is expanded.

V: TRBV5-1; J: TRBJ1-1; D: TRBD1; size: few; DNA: TGCGCCAGCAGCTGGGGGGACAGGGGTAACACTGAAGCTTTCTTT; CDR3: CASSWGDRGNTEAFF
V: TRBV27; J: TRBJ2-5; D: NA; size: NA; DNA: TGTGCCAGCAGCTTAACAGGGCGATCGTACCAAGAGACCCAGTACTTC; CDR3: CASSLTGRSYQETQYF
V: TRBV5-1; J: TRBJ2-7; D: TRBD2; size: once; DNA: TGCGCCAGCAGCTTGGTTCTAGCGGGGCTATACGAGCAGTACTTC; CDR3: CASSLVLAGLYEQYF
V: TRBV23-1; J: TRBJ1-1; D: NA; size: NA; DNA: TGCGCCAGCAAAAAGACAGATATGAACACTGAAGCTTTCTTT; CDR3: CASKKTDMNTEAFF
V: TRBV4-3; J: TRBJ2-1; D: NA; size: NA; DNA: TGCGCCAGCAGCCAAGACTCGGCATGGCAGTTCTTC; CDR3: CASSQDSAWQFF
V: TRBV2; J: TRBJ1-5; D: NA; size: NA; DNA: TGTGCCAGCAGTTCCGGACAAAATCGGTATCAGCCCCAGCATTTT; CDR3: CASSSGQNRYQPQHF
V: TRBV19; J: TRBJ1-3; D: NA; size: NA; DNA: TGTGCCAGTGGTACTCGAAGGGCAGGGGAATACTCTGGAAACACCATATATTTT; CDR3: CASGTRRAGEYSGNTIYF
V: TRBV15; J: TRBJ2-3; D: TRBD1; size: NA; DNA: TGTGCCACCAGCGACGATGGACAGGGAGGACGTGGGGATACGCAGTATTTT; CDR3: CATSDDGQGGRGDTQYF
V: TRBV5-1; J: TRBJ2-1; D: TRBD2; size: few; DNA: TGCGCCAGCAGCTTGGAAGGGACTAGCTACTACAATGAGCAGTTCTTC; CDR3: CASSLEGTSYYNEQFF
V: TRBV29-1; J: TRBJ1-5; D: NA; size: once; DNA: TGCAGCGTTGGAGGGGGGAGCAATCAGCCCCAGCATTTT; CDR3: CSVGGGSNQPQHF
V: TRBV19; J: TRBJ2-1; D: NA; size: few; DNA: TGTGCCAGTAGTACGGCGGGGACAGCCTCCTACAATGAGCAGTTCTTC; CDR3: CASSTAGTASYNEQFF
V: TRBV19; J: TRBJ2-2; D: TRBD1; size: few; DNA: TGTGCCAGTAGTCCTCGGACAGGAGAGCTGTTTTTT; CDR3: CASSPRTGELFF
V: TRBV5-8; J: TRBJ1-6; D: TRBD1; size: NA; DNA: TGTGCCAGCAGCTCCCAGGGGGGAACTAACAATTCACCCCTCCACTTT; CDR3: CASSSQGGTNNSPLHF
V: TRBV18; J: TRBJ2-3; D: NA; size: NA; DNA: TGTGCCAGCTCGCCTACAGTTCTTAGCACAGATACGCAGTATTTT; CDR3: CASSPTVLSTDTQYF
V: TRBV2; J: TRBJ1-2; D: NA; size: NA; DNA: TGTGCCAGCAGTCAAGGAAACTATGGCTACACCTTC; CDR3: CASSQGNYGYTF
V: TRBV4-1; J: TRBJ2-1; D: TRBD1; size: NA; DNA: TGCGCCAGCAGCCAAGAGGGCGGACAGGGGAAGGGTGAGCAGTTCTTC; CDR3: CASSQEGGQGKGEQFF
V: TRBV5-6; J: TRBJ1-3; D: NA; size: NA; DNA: TGTGCCAGCAGCTTACAGGGTTTCTCTGGAAACACCATATATTTT; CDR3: CASSLQGFSGNTIYF
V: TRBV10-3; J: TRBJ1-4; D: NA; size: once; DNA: TGTGCCATCAGTGAGTCGACAGGAAGAGAAAAACTGTTTTTT; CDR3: CAISESTGREKLFF